What follows is one T cell receptor (beta chain) and its context. Its antigen target is currently unknown. Base qualities are not at hand, and no much larger clone is one base apart. Trimming costs V 0 bases and J 7 bases, and their ends lie 7 bases apart. The cysteine opens and the phenylalanine closes a CDR3 of 13 amino acids. Kept here is only the CDR3 DNA, which spans 39 bases and is read in frame from base 1. CDR1 is given as SEHNR and CDR2 as FQNEAQ, both from the germline V gene (reference sequence). The data originate from a study of shared clonotypes between healthy human individuals (TCRdb year 2020). With respect to the entire study: A couple of women and a few men aged 18 to 49 years were included in the cohort. For each donor, CD4 naive and CD4 memory were each run on three plates, CD8 naive on two plates, and CD8 memory on one plate. Blood TCR repertoires of about 5 healthy adults were deeply sequenced to estimate repertoire size and the extent of clonotype sharing between individuals. Different laboratories and diverse techniques were used to prepare libraries and sequence TCR repertoires, to increase sequencing depth and limit assay-specific biases. Per donor, leukapheresis produced somewhere between about 0.94 and 9 billion PBMCs.

Results the study describes overall, beyond this receptor: Pairwise subsampling indicated that sequencing depth was expected to affect the degree of clonotype sharing among donors. Incomplete sequencing was indicated by rarefaction of sorted-subset datasets, despite the large sequencing depth. Across several donors, approximately 4.6% of naive CD4, approximately 3.5% of naive CD8, around 2.1% of memory CD4, and about 0.4% of memory CD8 clonotypes were shared. The genetic and exposure-history diversity represented was limited by the small number of donors. Sampling was restricted to blood, and TCR repertoires in tissue are likely to differ from TCR repertoires in blood. Higher generation probabilities were observed for clonotypes shared by all four sorted-subset donors than for non-shared clonotypes. Larger estimated clonotype richness was generally found for naive subsets than for memory subsets.

The donors were healthy, HIV-negative adults who had no recently reported acute infections or vaccinations. Every donor was a Caucasian adult residing in Nashville, Tennessee, USA. CD8 memory samples were composed of magnetically selected CD45RO+ cells combined with CCR7-negative CD45RA+ effector memory (TemRA) cells. Blood was obtained by leukapheresis, after which PBMCs were separated by Ficoll-Histopaque density gradient centrifugation and cryopreserved in liquid nitrogen vapor phase. Purity and quantity of every magnetically sorted T cell population were checked by analytical flow cytometry. From each sorted fraction, genomic DNA was isolated and quantified by UV absorbance on a Nanodrop 2000c. Using the deep immunoSEQ assay, multiplex PCR amplified TCR CDR3 regions from genomic DNA. For each cell subset, the extracted genomic DNA was distributed evenly across all wells of several immunoSEQ 96-well plates, and each plate served as one replicate. For sorted subsets, each replicate PCR was loaded with roughly 190 ng genomic DNA, equivalent to some 31,000 T cell genomes. The purified libraries were quantified using a Qubit 3.0 fluorometer, sized with a Bioanalyzer 2100, and then quantified again using the KAPA Library Quantification kit. A separate single-read 150-cycle Illumina NextSeq 550 flow cell was used to sequence each immunoSEQ 96-well plate. On the study's bioinformatics: The immunoSEQ output contained only junctional sequences without quality scores, so filtering could not match that applied to full-length reads. To assign V/J genes and CDR3, sequences were annotated against IMGT germline references using PyIR, a Python wrapper for IgBLAST v1.9. Reads were filtered out if the reads had weak V/J assignments (E-value above 1e-6), no CDR3, stop codons, out-of-frame junctions, or ambiguous translated residues. V3J clonotypes were defined as sequences sharing the same inferred V gene, J gene, and CDR3 amino acid sequence. To compute the percentage overlap between repertoires, the number of shared unique clonotypes was divided by the size of the smaller repertoire. Repertoire richness was assessed with RTK rarefaction, the Chao1 estimator, and Recon v2.1 estimates of unobserved clonotypes. For all TCRbeta clonotypes obtained by the gDNA method from a few donors, generation probabilities were computed with OLGA. TCRdb provides this immuneACCESS table in a form limited to in-frame rearrangements. Some clones are lacking; in checked studies, under half of them reflect an unresolved V gene, and why the rest are absent is not known. V, J and clone size derive from that table, while D and trimming were established from the DNA sequence. This sample has approximately 710,000 clones in its table, and roughly 87% of those were observed once. 34% of the sample belongs to the ten largest clones.

This TCR was recovered from a man between 18 and 35 years old in good health. Some clones in this sample may be carry-over from other donors' samples. The chain was built from TRBV7-9 and TRBJ2-1; the D gene is perhaps TRBD1, from 6 matching bases. What was sequenced was memory CD8+ T cells from PBMCs. According to the study, the label for this sample's cell subset or site signals: CD45RO+ cells pooled with CCR7-negative TemRA cells. CDR3 region: CASSLARGNEQFF. The sequenced DNA: TGTGCCAGCAGCTTAGCGAGGGGGAATGAGCAGTTCTTC.